This TCR beta chain came from a study of chemoradiotherapy in HPV16-positive cancers. Broader study findings: HPV-specific T cells were functionally defined from only two HPV16-positive patients. In HPV16-positive patients, HPV-responsive T-cell expansion tracked better recurrence-free survival. Non-HPV-specific T cells did not expand in tumors during treatment, whereas candidate HPV-specific clones and E7-related motifs did.

Repertoires were sampled repeatedly during chemoradiotherapy. V dropped 0 bases and J dropped 4 bases, with 3 bases sitting between them. The CDR3 consists of 12 residues. Germline CDR1 is SGHRS and CDR2 is YFSETQ. The repertoire was sequenced with immunoSEQ multiplex PCR; TCRdb's copy has only in-frame clones and lacks some. This sample yields about 9,500 clones, of which around 70% are seen a single time; around 8.4% belongs to the top ten. With respect to this clone: What it recognizes is unknown.

The chain couples TRBV5-1 to TRBJ2-3; D uncertain. The sample here was taken from a patient who underwent chemoradiotherapy. The origin of this receptor is a human donor with HPV-associated anogenital cancer. The CDR3 bases are TGCGCCAGCAGCTTGGGCTCAGATACGCAGTATTTT. It codes for CASSLGSDTQYF.